A single TCR beta chain is shown here with its context. A single base separates this from a much larger clone, so it may be a read error. The entry originates in a study of blood T cells in healthy people across ages. Primed by a sample-barcoded 5' primer and a J-beta primer mix, a second PCR proceeded for roughly 7 to 12 cycles. TCRdb passed the 5' RACE reads through MiXCR, listing each CDR3 protein once. The sample lists more than 800,000 distinct CDR3 sequences, more than 25% occurring once. V gave up 7 bases and J gave up 11 bases; unmatched junction bases: 22. The CDR3 consists of 16 residues. Germline CDR1 reads SGHAT; CDR2 reads FQNNGV.

Material: blood. This clonotype originated in an elderly woman in good health. This chain joins TRBV11-2 and TRBJ2-5, with TRBD1 matching over 7 bases. The CDR3 region has the DNA TGTGCCAGCACATCCCGAACCGGAGAGACAGGGCGTGAGCAGTACTTC. The encoded protein is CASTSRTGETGREQYF.